Each of the 30 T cell receptor beta chains below was sequenced from the same sample in a study of T-cell memory formation after mild COVID-19. Via MiXCR, TCRdb re-called the 5' RACE reads, giving one row per CDR3 protein. The repertoire includes around 250,000 distinct CDR3 sequences, 8.5% to 9.5% of them detected once, and around 21% sits in the top ten. The sample consisted of PBMCs or a T cell subset sorted from them (not recorded which). All receptors come from a young man who had mild COVID-19 (a few samples of this study predate the infection). Cell type and time point are not known.

The table lists this clonotype with many counts. This chain links TRBV7-2 with TRBJ2-7; D possibly matches TRBD1 or TRBD2 (5 bases each). V was cut by 1 base and J by 3 bases, with 13 bases left in between. CDR3 length: 15 residues. Germline CDR1 reads SGHTA; CDR2 reads FQGNSA. This CDR3 is CASSLGWQGRYEQYF. In DNA form, the CDR3 reads TGTGCCAGCAGCTTAGGCTGGCAGGGACGCTACGAGCAGTACTTC.

This clonotype was seen ten or more times. The J gene is TRBJ1-2, the V gene TRBV7-3, with a weak D call TRBD1 (5 bases). Germline V CDR1 and CDR2: SGHTA, FQGTGA. The CDR3 is 14 amino acids. Trimming took off 0 bases at V and 3 bases at J, with 8 bases between the two ends. CDR3 residues: CASSLTGGDYGYTF. In DNA, the CDR3 is TGTGCCAGCAGCTTAACGGGGGGTGACTATGGCTACACCTTC.

This clonotype occurred a few times. The chain joins TRBV2 to TRBJ2-1; 9 bases are shared with TRBD2. There are 15 residues in the CDR3. CDR1 and CDR2 (germline): SNHLY, FYNNEI. V lost 3 bases and J lost 8; bases outside the gene matches: 8. DNA for the CDR3: TGTGCCAGCAGTGACCCCCTAGCGGGGAGGGATGAGCAGTTCTTC. This translates into CASSDPLAGRDEQFF.

The chain uses TRBV9 and TRBJ2-5; the D gene is possibly TRBD2 (6 bases). Trimming pared 0 bases from V and 5 bases from J, leaving 11 bases between. There are 14 residues in the CDR3. The germline CDR1 and CDR2 sequences are SGDLS and YYNGEE. For the CDR3, the DNA is TGTGCCAGCAGCGTAGTCGGTGGGGGGGAGACCCAGTACTTC. This sequence encodes CASSVVGGGETQYF. The full variable domain, completed using reference TRBV9 and TRBJ2-5, is DSGVTQTPKHLITATGQRVTLRCSPRSGDLSVYWYQQSLDQGLQFLIQYYNGEERAKGNILERFSAQQFPDLHSELNLSSLELGDSALYFCASSVVGGGETQYFGPGTRLLVL.

On this clonotype: At one end the junction does not follow the germline gene, possibly because of a read error. This sequence joins TRBV7-7 and TRBJ2-5; a possible D gene is TRBD1 (7 bases). Germline V gives CDR1 SSHAT, CDR2 FNYEAQ (reference sequence). The CDR3 has 15 residues. The DNA of the CDR3 is TGTGCTAGCAGCCAGGAGGGGGCTACCCAGGAGACCCAGTACTTC. Encoded protein: CASSQEGATQETQYF.

The chain recombines TRBV11-3 with TRBJ2-2, with D hard to call. The V and J ends lost 1 base and 5 bases respectively, with 8 bases between them. This CDR3 has 14 amino acids. In germline, CDR1 is SGHNT, CDR2 YENEEA. The CDR3 coding sequence is TGTGCCAGCAGCTTAGGGGGTGTGACCGGGGAGCTGTTTTTT. Translated, it gives CASSLGGVTGELFF.

This clonotype was seen more than once but under ten times. The gene calls are TRBV5-8 and TRBJ2-4; TRBD1 matches 10 bases. This CDR3 region has 14 residues. Losses at the gene ends were 3 bases for V and 11 bases for J; bases not matched to a gene: 8. Germline loops: CDR1 SGHTS, CDR2 YDEGEE. In DNA form, the CDR3 reads TGTGCCAGCAGCTGGAACCGGGACAGGGGACTTCAGTACTTC. This gives the protein CASSWNRDRGLQYF.

This clonotype was recorded a few times. The chain joins TRBV6-2 or TRBV6-3 to TRBJ2-2, with D unclear. Trimming removed 2 bases at V and 6 bases at J, with 4 bases between. The CDR3 extends over 12 amino acids. Germline assignment: CDR1 MNHEY and CDR2 SVGEGT. CDR3 sequence (DNA): TGTGCCAGCAGTTACAGCCCCGGGGAGCTGTTTTTT. Protein product: CASSYSPGELFF.

The chain joins TRBV5-4 to TRBJ2-3; 10 bases match TRBD1. The trim removed 0 bases at V and 15 bases at J, leaving 4 bases unmatched. Germline values: CDR1 SGHNT, CDR2 YYREEE (reference sequence). CDR3 size: 12 residues. Here the CDR3 reads CASSLDDRGLYF. In DNA form, the CDR3 reads TGTGCCAGCAGCTTGGACGACAGGGGGCTATATTTT.

This clonotype was seen at least ten times. The chain combines TRBV20-1 with TRBJ2-1; D may be TRBD2 (6 bases). Germline V gene lookup returns CDR1 DFQATT and CDR2 SNEGSKA (reference sequence). V dropped 3 bases and J dropped 6 bases, with 9 bases sitting between them. This CDR3 contains 12 residues. CDR3 in amino acids: CSASRDSNEQFF. CDR3 nucleotide sequence: TGCAGTGCTAGTAGGGACTCCAATGAGCAGTTCTTC.

This clonotype was seen only a few times. The chain carries TRBV4-1 and TRBJ2-4; D ambiguous. The CDR3 consists of 14 residues. The ends were cut back, 4 bases at V and 0 bases at J, with 7 bases in the middle. Germline V gives CDR1 MGHRA, CDR2 YSYEKL. CDR3 in DNA: TGCGCCAGCAGCCCTCCCCTAGCCAAAAACATTCAGTACTTC. Its translation is CASSPPLAKNIQYF.

The table lists this clonotype with a few counts. The chain has TRBV20-1 and TRBJ2-7; 7 positions agree with TRBD1. Germline CDR1 and CDR2: DFQATT and SNEGSKA (reference sequence). The length of the CDR3 is 14 residues. With 1 base clipped from V and 4 bases from J, the junction kept 7 bases outside the gene matches. This CDR3 reads CSARGQGSKYEQYF. In nucleotides, the CDR3 is TGCAGTGCTAGAGGACAGGGAAGTAAGTACGAGCAGTACTTC.

This clonotype was picked up a small number of times. The rearrangement links TRBV4-3 to TRBJ2-1; D gene unclear. CDR3 length equals 16 residues. Trimming stripped 0 bases from V and 0 bases from J, with 9 bases between. Germline CDR1 is LGHNA and CDR2 is YSLEER. Here the CDR3 DNA reads TGCGCCAGCAGCCAAGATACGGGCGACTCCTACAATGAGCAGTTCTTC. Its protein is CASSQDTGDSYNEQFF.

The sample holds many counts of this clonotype. This chain joins TRBV6-5 and TRBJ1-2; D may be TRBD1 (5 bases). The CDR3 is made up of 15 amino acids. CDR1 MNHEY and CDR2 SVGAGI come from the germline V gene. The ends were cut back, 7 bases at V and 6 bases at J, with 21 bases in the middle. CDR3 sequence reads: CASKFEGILGDGYTF. The CDR3 region has the DNA TGTGCCAGCAAATTCGAGGGGATCTTAGGAGATGGCTACACCTTC.

This clonotype occurred many times. The chain couples TRBV4-1 to TRBJ2-3; TRBD2 aligns across 7 bases. V shed 3 bases and J 5 bases; nucleotides not matched to a gene: 14. CDR3 size: 17 residues. Germline V gives CDR1 MGHRA, CDR2 YSYEKL. This chain's CDR3 is CASSQSGNTALGDTQYF. The CDR3 coding sequence is TGCGCCAGCAGCCAGAGCGGGAACACGGCTTTAGGAGATACGCAGTATTTT.

This chain links TRBV30 with TRBJ2-1; 8 bases are a match to TRBD1. The ends lost 2 bases at V and 10 bases at J; junction bases unmatched: 7. CDR3 length: 13 amino acids. Per the germline V gene, CDR1 is GTSNPN and CDR2 is SVGIG (reference sequence). This chain's CDR3 is CAWSTQGAREQFF. CDR3 coding DNA: TGTGCCTGGAGTACCCAGGGGGCGCGGGAGCAGTTCTTC.

This clonotype was counted at least ten times. The rearrangement links TRBV7-2 to TRBJ2-1; D is unclear. Germline CDR1 and CDR2: SGHTA and FQGNSA. Trimming took 0 bases from V and 6 from J, leaving 6 bases between them. This CDR3 is 13 amino acids long. CDR3 sequence reads: CASSLAQLNEQFF. The CDR3 DNA reads as TGTGCCAGCAGCTTAGCTCAGCTCAATGAGCAGTTCTTC.

This clonotype was observed a few times. The chain carries TRBV18 and TRBJ1-1; D not resolved. The germline V and J ends were trimmed by 3 bases and 6 bases, with 17 bases remaining between them. Looked up from germline, CDR1 is KGHSH and CDR2 is LQKENI. The CDR3 is 15 amino acids. The CDR3: CASSPHPRVPAEAFF. The DNA for the CDR3 is TGTGCCAGCTCACCGCACCCACGAGTCCCAGCTGAAGCTTTCTTT.

V usage is TRBV5-1 and J usage is TRBJ2-4; 8 nucleotides match TRBD1. The CDR3 has 18 residues. From germline, CDR1 is SGHRS and CDR2 YFSETQ. Trimming at V came to 0 bases and at J to 2 bases, leaving 10 bases not matched to a gene. Here the CDR3 reads CASSLDSAGGASKNIQYF. For the CDR3, the DNA is TGCGCCAGCAGCTTGGATTCGGCAGGGGGCGCGTCCAAAAACATTCAGTACTTC.

This clonotype has just a few counts. The J gene is TRBJ1-2, the V gene TRBV29-1; 7 bases are a match to TRBD1. Trimming at V came to 7 bases and at J to 6 bases, leaving 11 bases not matched to a gene. CDR3 length equals 13 residues. Germline V gives CDR1 SQVTM, CDR2 ANQGSEA. The DNA for the CDR3 is TGCAGCGCACAGGGGAGGTTCCGAAATGGCTACACCTTC. Translated, it gives CSAQGRFRNGYTF.

The rearrangement joins TRBV20-1 to TRBJ2-1, with D unclear. Germline assignment: CDR1 DFQATT and CDR2 SNEGSKA (reference sequence). The CDR3 has 15 residues. With 0 bases removed from V and 7 bases from J, the gap between germline ends came to 16 bases. The CDR3 DNA sequence: TGCAGTGCTAGAGATCCCAACGAGGTTTATAATGAGCAGTTCTTC. It is translated as CSARDPNEVYNEQFF.

This clonotype was detected only a few times. The chain has TRBV12-3 or TRBV12-4 and TRBJ1-6, with D perhaps matching TRBD1 (5 bases). Trimming took off 2 bases at V and 11 bases at J, with 7 bases between the two ends. This CDR3 region has 12 residues. The CDR3: CASSLRGTPLHF. The DNA for the CDR3 is TGTGCCAGCAGTTTACGGGGGACACCCCTCCACTTT.

In its sample, this clonotype was seen a few times. One junction end disagrees with the germline gene, perhaps due to a read error. The chain carries TRBV7-7 and TRBJ2-5; D may be TRBD1 (6 bases). The CDR3 sequence is 15 residues long. Germline V gives CDR1 SSHAT, CDR2 FNYEAQ (reference sequence). The CDR3 DNA reads as TGTGCTAGCAGCCCAGTGGGACATACGCAAGAGACCCAGTACTTC. This sequence encodes CASSPVGHTQETQYF.

J is TRBJ2-3 and V is TRBV20-1; no reliable D call. The CDR3 is 14 amino acids. Trimming stripped 0 bases from V and 4 bases from J, with 11 bases between. Germline V gene sequence: CDR1 DFQATT, CDR2 SNEGSKA (reference sequence). The chain's CDR3 is CSARDSWGADTQYF. DNA of the CDR3: TGCAGTGCTAGAGATAGTTGGGGTGCAGATACGCAGTATTTT.

The table lists this clonotype with a few counts. The chain employs TRBV4-3 and TRBJ2-7; 8 positions match TRBD1. Germline CDR1 LGHNA, CDR2 YSLEER. The V gene end was trimmed by 4 bases and the J gene end by 3 bases; junction bases not matched to a gene: 2. The length of the CDR3 is 13 residues. CDR3 sequence (DNA): TGCGCCAGCAGCCTTGACAGGGGCTACGAGCAGTACTTC. This encodes CASSLDRGYEQYF.

The chain couples TRBV5-1 to TRBJ2-7; D unresolved. This CDR3 has 14 residues. Trimming took off 6 bases at V and 3 bases at J, with 16 bases between the two ends. From germline, CDR1 is SGHRS and CDR2 YFSETQ. The CDR3 spells CASKLGVPNYEQYF. CDR3 sequence (DNA): TGCGCCAGCAAGCTTGGTGTCCCGAACTACGAGCAGTACTTC. Full variable domain (rest looked up from reference TRBV5-1 and TRBJ2-7): KAGVTQTPRYLIKTRGQQVTLSCSPISGHRSVSWYQQTPGQGLQFLFEYFSETQRNKGNFPGRFSGRQFSNSRSEMNVSTLELGDSALYLCASKLGVPNYEQYFGPGTRLTVT.

This clonotype was detected only a few times. The V and J genes are TRBV29-1 and TRBJ2-7; 8 bases align to TRBD1. J lost 4 bases, V lost 7 bases, and 9 bases had no gene match. Germline assignment: CDR1 SQVTM and CDR2 ANQGSEA. The CDR3 loop spans 13 amino acids. The CDR3 region is CSGVWTGSYEQYV. As DNA, the CDR3 is TGCAGCGGGGTTTGGACAGGGTCATACGAGCAGTACGTC.

The chain is built from TRBV5-1 and TRBJ1-2; D gene ambiguous. V shed 2 bases and J shed 1 base, with 12 bases lying between them. Per germline, CDR1 SGHRS and CDR2 YFSETQ. This CDR3 contains 15 residues. The CDR3 reads CASSFGERNNYGYTF. CDR3 DNA sequence: TGCGCCAGCAGCTTCGGGGAGAGAAATAACTATGGCTACACCTTC.

The genes are TRBV29-1 and TRBJ1-1; a possible D gene is TRBD1 (5 bases). The V end was cut by 4 bases, the J end by 1 base, with 10 bases between. CDR3 length equals 13 residues. The germline V gene has CDR1 SQVTM and CDR2 ANQGSEA. The CDR3 loop is CSVAHRTNTEAFF. Written as DNA, the CDR3 is TGCAGCGTTGCCCACAGGACGAACACTGAAGCTTTCTTT.

This clonotype was seen a handful of times. The CDR3 coding sequence is TGTGCCAGCCTGGGGGACGGCAATCAGCCCCAGCATTTT. It yields the protein CASLGDGNQPQHF. The chain links TRBV12-3 or TRBV12-4 to TRBJ1-5, with D possibly TRBD1 on 5 matching bases. Trimming took off 8 bases at V and 2 bases at J, with 10 bases between the two ends. The CDR3 has 13 residues.